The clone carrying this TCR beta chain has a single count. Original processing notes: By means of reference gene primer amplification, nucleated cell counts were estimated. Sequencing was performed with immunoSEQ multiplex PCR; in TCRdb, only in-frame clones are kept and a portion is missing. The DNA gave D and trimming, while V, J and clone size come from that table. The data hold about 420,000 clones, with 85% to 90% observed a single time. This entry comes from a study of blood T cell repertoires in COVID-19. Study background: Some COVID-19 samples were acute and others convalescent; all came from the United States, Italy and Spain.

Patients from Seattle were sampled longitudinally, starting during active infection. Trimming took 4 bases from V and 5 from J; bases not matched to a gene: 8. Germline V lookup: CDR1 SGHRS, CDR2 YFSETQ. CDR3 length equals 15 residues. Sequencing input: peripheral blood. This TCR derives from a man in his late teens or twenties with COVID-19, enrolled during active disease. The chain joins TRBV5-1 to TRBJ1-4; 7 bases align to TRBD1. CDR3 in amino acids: CASSPEGTVNEKLFF. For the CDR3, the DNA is TGCGCCAGCAGCCCGGAAGGGACAGTCAATGAAAAACTGTTTTTT.